This is a list of T cell receptor beta chains from one sample in a study of CD8 T cells in Susac syndrome. MiXCR, run by TCRdb on the immunoSEQ multiplex PCR reads, gives a single entry per CDR3 protein. The profile shows roughly 120,000 distinct CDR3 sequences, 85% to 95% of them singletons. The material sequenced was CD4+ T cells from PBMCs. The receptors were sampled from a human donor in good health. The CDR3 runs from the conserved cysteine through the conserved F or W. Where a row states a size, it is once, few, many or the class of an expanded clone; other rows omit it.

NA	TRBV3-1	CASSHPGHKETQYF
NA	TRBV4-2	CASSQKGTGSGNTEAFF
NA	TRBV6-1	CASSRTPPRQAYEQYF
NA	TRBV28	CASAGQGVGEQYF
NA	TRBV11-1	CASQTGPISYEQYF
NA	TRBV12-3/TRBV12-4	CASSFPRDGSYQETQYF
NA	TRBV9	CASSVVYGNEQFF
NA	TRBV15	CATSTGTEPQEQYF
NA	TRBV3-1	CASSLTTGANTEAFF
once	TRBV7-2	CASSFPRSGVNTEAFF
NA	TRBV5-1	CASSLAGQREEADTQYF
NA	TRBV3-1	CASSRDRGPLWPQHF
NA	TRBV7-2	CASSQLLGHAFF
NA	TRBV5-1	CASSPGQVLADTQYF